The clone carrying this TCR beta chain was detected once. This entry belongs to a study of blood T cell repertoires in COVID-19. As for the study in general: Acute and convalescent COVID-19 specimens originated in the United States, Italy and Spain. T cells, B-cell-depleted T cells, or PBMCs supplied cDNA or gDNA.

The CDR3 is 14 amino acids. CDR1 is MDHEN, CDR2 SYDVKM, per germline. With V trimmed by 3 bases and J by 3 bases, 1 base remained unmatched. The authors' processing: Estimates of nucleated cell counts were drawn from the amplification of reference gene primers. Assay used: immunoSEQ multiplex PCR; TCRdb lists only in-frame clones, some missing. V and J calls plus clone size are reproduced from that table; the DNA served to infer D and trimming. The table records 95,000 to 120,000 clones, about 87% of them present only once. The V gene is TRBV28, the J gene TRBJ2-1; TRBD2 matches 8 bases. The TCR originated in a woman aged 50 to 65 with acute or convalescent COVID-19. The sequenced material came from peripheral blood. For the CDR3, the DNA is TGTGCCAGCAGTTTTAGCGGGGACTACAATGAGCAGTTCTTC. Its translation is CASSFSGDYNEQFF.